The next 24 T cell receptor beta chains were all read from a single sample in a study of shared clonotypes between healthy human individuals. Method: immunoSEQ multiplex PCR; TCRdb's copy keeps in-frame clones and lacks some. The table records some 2 million clones, about 95% of them present only once. Naive CD8 cells lacked CD45RO and underwent positive selection for CCR7, leaving out terminally differentiated effector memory CD45RA+ cells. The sample was naive CD8+ T cells sorted from blood. The receptors were gathered from a man between 18 and 29 years old in good health.

This clone was detected only once. This sequence joins TRBV9 and TRBJ2-1; 12 bases fit TRBD2. In germline, CDR1 is SGDLS, CDR2 YYNGEE. The CDR3 contains 15 residues. The V gene end was trimmed by 3 bases and the J gene end by 7 bases; junction bases not matched to a gene: 5. Written as DNA, the CDR3 is TGTGCCAGCAGCGAAACTAGCGGGAGGACAAATGAGCAGTTCTTC. This gives the protein CASSETSGRTNEQFF. The full variable domain, completed using reference TRBV9 and TRBJ2-1, is DSGVTQTPKHLITATGQRVTLRCSPRSGDLSVYWYQQSLDQGLQFLIQYYNGEERAKGNILERFSAQQFPDLHSELNLSSLELGDSALYFCASSETSGRTNEQFFGPGTRLTVL.

This clone was seen just once. V and J are TRBV7-6 and TRBJ1-4; maybe TRBD1 (6 bases). Germline V gene data show CDR1 as SGHVS and CDR2 as FNYEAQ. The CDR3 length is 12 residues. The V gene lost 1 base and the J gene lost 12 bases, with 9 bases spanning the gap. CDR3 coding DNA: TGTGCCAGCAGCTTAGGCAGGGGTGAACTGTTTTTT. Residues: CASSLGRGELFF.

The chain has TRBV7-9 and TRBJ2-7, with D perhaps matching TRBD1 or TRBD2 (5 bases each). Germline V gene sequence: CDR1 SEHNR, CDR2 FQNEAQ (reference sequence). V lost 6 bases, J lost 0 bases, and 9 bases lay in between. The CDR3 is made up of 13 amino acids. The DNA for the CDR3 is TGTGCCAGCAGGGGGGAGAGCTCCTACGAGCAGTACTTC. Protein product: CASRGESSYEQYF.

This rearrangement joins TRBV12-5 to TRBJ2-5; 8 bases fit TRBD2. The CDR3 is 16 amino acids. Germline CDR1 and CDR2: LGHNT and FRNRAP. V lost 6 bases and J lost 4; bases outside the gene matches: 13. This CDR3 reads CASGSPTSGIPETQYF. The CDR3 bases are TGTGCTAGTGGATCACCTACTAGCGGTATTCCAGAGACCCAGTACTTC.

The chain couples TRBV5-5 to TRBJ2-7; D gene uncertain. CDR1 SGHKS and CDR2 YYEKEE come from the germline V gene (reference sequence). V lost 0 bases, J lost 6 bases, and 10 bases lay in between. This CDR3 region has 13 residues. CDR3 loop: CASSLAPVVEQYF. The CDR3 DNA is TGTGCCAGCAGCTTGGCTCCGGTGGTCGAGCAGTACTTC.

This rearrangement joins TRBV9 to TRBJ1-5; D unclear. The germline gives CDR1 SGDLS, CDR2 YYNGEE. Trimming removed 3 bases at V and 6 bases at J, with 13 bases between. The CDR3 extends over 14 amino acids. The CDR3 region has the DNA TGTGCCAGCAGCGCCCTGACGAGCGGTCAGCCCCAGCATTTT. It specifies CASSALTSGQPQHF.

The rearrangement uses TRBV15 and TRBJ2-3, with 7 bases aligning to TRBD1. Per germline, CDR1 LNHNV and CDR2 YYDKDF (reference sequence). The ends lost 3 bases at V and 1 base at J; junction bases unmatched: 1. This CDR3 has 14 amino acids. The CDR3 loop reads CATSSDRGTDTQYF. The DNA for the CDR3 is TGTGCCACCAGCAGCGACAGGGGCACAGATACGCAGTATTTT.

The gene calls are TRBV11-3 and TRBJ2-5, with 7 bases that match TRBD1. The CDR3 is made up of 14 amino acids. Losses at the gene ends were 5 bases for V and 3 bases for J; bases not matched to a gene: 6. Germline V gene lookup returns CDR1 SGHNT and CDR2 YENEEA. The CDR3, as DNA: TGTGCCAGCAGCCGTGGGACAGCGGAAGAGACCCAGTACTTC. Amino acid sequence: CASSRGTAEETQYF.

The chain employs TRBV12-2 and TRBJ2-3; no check of the table's D call, TRBD2, against the DNA was made. TRBV12-2 is an annotated pseudogene. This CDR3 is built from 16 residues. The CDR3 nucleotides are TGTGCAAGTCGCTTAGTTGAGATAGATACCACAGATACGCAGTATTTT. As protein: CASRLVEIDTTDTQYF.

The CDR3 region has the DNA TGTGCCAGCAGCCCAATGGCTAGCGGGGGGGCTAGCACAGATACGCAGTATTTT. Amino acids: CASSPMASGGASTDTQYF. The chain links TRBV7-3 to TRBJ2-3; 12 nucleotides line up with TRBD2. Germline CDR1 reads SGHTA; CDR2 reads FQGTGA. J lost 0 bases, V lost 5 bases, and 9 bases had no gene match. CDR3 length: 18 amino acids.

The CDR3 protein is CASSIGLAGGRETQYF. CDR3 in DNA: TGTGCCAGTAGTATCGGACTAGCGGGGGGACGAGAGACCCAGTACTTC. The chain uses TRBV19 and TRBJ2-5; 14 positions agree with TRBD2. The CDR3 contains 16 residues. Trimming cost V 3 bases and J 4 bases; bases outside gene matches: 4. Germline V lookup: CDR1 LNHDA, CDR2 SQIVND (reference sequence). Full variable domain (remainder filled in from reference TRBV19 and TRBJ2-5): DGGITQSPKYLFRKEGQNVTLSCEQNLNHDAMYWYRQDPGQGLRLIYYSQIVNDFQKGDIAEGYSVSREKKESFPLTVTSAQKNPTAFYLCASSIGLAGGRETQYFGPGTRLLVL.

This rearrangement joins TRBV2 to TRBJ2-7; tentative D call: TRBD1 (6 bases). This CDR3 is built from 16 residues. In germline, CDR1 is SNHLY, CDR2 FYNNEI. V was shortened by 1 base and J by 4 bases, with 17 bases between the two germline ends. The CDR3 spells CASSEGFETGDYEQYF. The CDR3 DNA follows: TGTGCCAGCAGTGAAGGATTTGAGACAGGCGATTACGAGCAGTACTTC.

This sequence joins TRBV4-1 and TRBJ2-7; 8 bases are a match to TRBD2. The end of the DNA fits TRBJ2-1 better, so the J call may be wrong. The length of the CDR3 is 16 residues. The germline V gene encodes CDR1 MGHRA and CDR2 YSYEKL. DNA for the CDR3: TGCGCCAGCAGCCTTGAACCGGGACTAGGCTACAATGAGCAGTTCTTC. Its protein is CASSLEPGLGYNEQFF.

This sequence joins TRBV4-1 and TRBJ2-3; TRBD2 is a possible D gene (6 bases). Germline CDR1 MGHRA, CDR2 YSYEKL. The CDR3 runs to 15 residues. V was trimmed by 6 bases and J by 2 bases, leaving 15 bases between them. CDR3 loop: CASRWGVGDTDTQYF. For the CDR3, the DNA is TGCGCCAGCAGGTGGGGGGTGGGAGACACAGATACGCAGTATTTT.

This clone was counted only a few times. V gene TRBV5-5 combines with J gene TRBJ2-2; D is unclear. The CDR3 has 14 residues. V lost 3 bases and J lost 4, with 10 bases in between. Per germline, CDR1 SGHKS and CDR2 YYEKEE (reference sequence). CDR3 residues: CASSYIGGTGELFF. Here the CDR3 DNA reads TGTGCCAGCAGCTATATCGGTGGCACCGGGGAGCTGTTTTTT.

Regarding this clone: Other nucleotide sequences from this sample produce the same CDR3. The J gene is TRBJ2-7, the V gene TRBV5-4; 7 bases are shared with TRBD2. The CDR3 sequence is 14 residues long. The V segment lost 3 bases and the J segment 0 bases; nucleotides outside the gene matches: 3. Per the germline V gene, CDR1 is SGHNT and CDR2 is YYREEE (reference sequence). The CDR3 protein is CASSWGGSSYEQYF. The CDR3 DNA is TGTGCCAGCAGCTGGGGGGGTTCCTCCTACGAGCAGTACTTC.

The chain uses TRBV5-1 and TRBJ1-2; 7 positions match TRBD1. Looked up from germline, CDR1 is SGHRS and CDR2 is YFSETQ. V lost 4 bases and J lost 10; bases outside the gene matches: 7. The CDR3 extends over 12 amino acids. In DNA, the CDR3 is TGCGCCAGCAGCGACGGGACAGATGCCTACACCTTC. This sequence encodes CASSDGTDAYTF.

The chain is built from TRBV6-6 and TRBJ2-1; 8 bases match TRBD1. This CDR3 is built from 16 residues. CDR1 is MNHNY, CDR2 SVGAGI, per germline (reference sequence). With V trimmed by 6 bases and J by 8 bases, 15 bases remained unmatched. The DNA for the CDR3 is TGTGCCAGCAGGCTCGATCCGGGACAGGACGGGGATGAGCAGTTCTTC. It specifies CASRLDPGQDGDEQFF.

CDR3 sequence: CASSSFGTGDSPLHF. For the CDR3, the DNA is TGTGCCAGCAGTTCATTCGGGACAGGGGATTCACCCCTCCACTTT. V and J are TRBV27 and TRBJ1-6, with 10 bases aligning to TRBD1. Germline assignment: CDR1 MNHEY and CDR2 SMNVEV (reference sequence). Trimming removed 4 bases from V and 8 bases from J; junction bases left unmatched: 5. CDR3 size: 15 residues.

As for this clone: The identical CDR3 is also encoded by other nucleotide sequences in the sample. This sequence joins TRBV5-6 and TRBJ2-1; 7 bases align to TRBD2. The germline gives CDR1 SGHDT, CDR2 YYEEEE. Germline trimming cut 2 bases from V and 2 bases from J; bases unmatched to any gene: 7. The CDR3 extends over 16 amino acids. Here the CDR3 reads CASSLGLAGAYNEQFF. CDR3 DNA: TGTGCCAGCAGCTTAGGATTGGCGGGAGCCTACAATGAGCAGTTCTTC.

The rearrangement uses TRBV11-2 and TRBJ1-2, with 9 bases aligning to TRBD1. Unmatched junction bases numbered 7, after V lost 5 bases and J lost 3 bases. This CDR3 has 15 residues. Per germline, CDR1 SGHAT and CDR2 FQNNGV. The CDR3 loop reads CASSTRDREDYGYTF. DNA of the CDR3: TGTGCCAGCAGCACCCGGGACAGGGAAGACTATGGCTACACCTTC.

V and J are TRBV5-5 and TRBJ2-7; D is unclear. Germline lookup yields CDR1 SGHKS and CDR2 YYEKEE (reference sequence). This CDR3 has 14 residues. V lost 4 bases and J 9 bases, leaving 20 bases between the germline ends. CDR3 DNA: TGTGCCAGCAGCCATGACGGCGGTCCTCTTTGGCAGTACTTC. Protein: CASSHDGGPLWQYF.

The chain uses TRBV6-6 and TRBJ2-2; the match to TRBD1 covers 10 bases. Germline loops: CDR1 MNHNY, CDR2 SVGAGI (reference sequence). CDR3 length equals 16 residues. V dropped 7 bases and J dropped 3; count of bases not matched to a gene: 8. The CDR3 sequence is CASTHGGTGDTGELFF. The CDR3, as DNA: TGTGCCAGCACCCACGGGGGGACAGGGGACACCGGGGAGCTGTTTTTT.

In its sample, this clone was seen once. The V gene is TRBV27, the J gene TRBJ1-5, with D tentatively TRBD1 (5 bases). Trimming pared 7 bases from V and 5 bases from J, leaving 18 bases between. This CDR3 spans 15 amino acids. Germline V lookup: CDR1 MNHEY, CDR2 SMNVEV (reference sequence). CDR3 bases: TGTGCCAGCATGAGTTCGGCAGGGAGGGATCAGCCCCAGCATTTT. Its translation is CASMSSAGRDQPQHF.